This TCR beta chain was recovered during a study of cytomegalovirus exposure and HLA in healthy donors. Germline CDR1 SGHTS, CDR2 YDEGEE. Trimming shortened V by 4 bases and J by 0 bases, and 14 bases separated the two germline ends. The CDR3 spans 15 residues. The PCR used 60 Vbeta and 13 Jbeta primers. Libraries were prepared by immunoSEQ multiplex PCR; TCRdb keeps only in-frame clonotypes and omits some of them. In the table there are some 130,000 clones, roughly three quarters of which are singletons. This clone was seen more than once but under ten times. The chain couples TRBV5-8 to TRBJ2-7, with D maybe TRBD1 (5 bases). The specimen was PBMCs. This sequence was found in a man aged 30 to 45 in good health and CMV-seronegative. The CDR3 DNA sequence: TGTGCCAGCAGCCCGCCAGGGTCCCGCTCCTACGAGCAGTACTTC. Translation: CASSPPGSRSYEQYF.